The T cell receptor (beta chain) under discussion was sequenced for a study of identical twins. There are a few counts of this clonotype. Trimming took off 3 bases at V and 3 bases at J, with 9 bases between the two ends. The CDR3 consists of 13 residues. Germline CDR1 is SGHKS and CDR2 is YYEKEE (reference sequence). A single record per CDR3 protein comes from TCRdb applying MiXCR to the 5' RACE reads. In the table there are about 240,000 distinct CDR3 sequences, under 12% of which are singletons. The genes are TRBV5-5 and TRBJ1-2, with D unclear. The receptor's source is a man over 45 in good health. Sequences were obtained from memory T cells sorted from blood. The CDR3 DNA follows: TGTGCCAGCAGCTCCGGGATTGACTATGGCTACACCTTC. It translates to CASSSGIDYGYTF.